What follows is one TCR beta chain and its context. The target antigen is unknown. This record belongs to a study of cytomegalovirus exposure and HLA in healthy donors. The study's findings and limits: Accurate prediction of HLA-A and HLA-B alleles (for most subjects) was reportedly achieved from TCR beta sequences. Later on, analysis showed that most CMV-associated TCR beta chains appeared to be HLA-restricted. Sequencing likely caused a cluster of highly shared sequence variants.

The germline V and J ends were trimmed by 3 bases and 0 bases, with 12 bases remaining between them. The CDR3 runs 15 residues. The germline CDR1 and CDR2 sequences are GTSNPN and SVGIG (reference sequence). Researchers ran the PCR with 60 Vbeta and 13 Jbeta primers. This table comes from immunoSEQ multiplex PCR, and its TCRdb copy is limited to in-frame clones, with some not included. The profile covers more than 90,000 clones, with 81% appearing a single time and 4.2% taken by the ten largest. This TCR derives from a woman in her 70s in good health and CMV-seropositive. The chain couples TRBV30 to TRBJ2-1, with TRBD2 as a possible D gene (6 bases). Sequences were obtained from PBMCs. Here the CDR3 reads CAWSPWRGSYNEQFF. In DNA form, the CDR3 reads TGTGCCTGGAGCCCGTGGCGGGGCTCCTACAATGAGCAGTTCTTC.